What follows are 14 T cell receptor beta chains derived from one specimen sequenced in a study of breast tumors, draining lymph nodes, adjacent tissues. TCRdb processed the multiplex PCR reads anew with MiXCR; each CDR3 protein has one entry. The data show approximately 13,000 distinct CDR3 sequences, around 58% seen once. The specimen sequenced was tumor-adjacent breast tissue. The receptors derive from a female donor with breast cancer. Some clones in this sample may be carry-over from other donors' samples.

This clonotype was observed many times. This sequence joins TRBV6-1 and TRBJ1-5, with TRBD1 matching over 7 bases. The CDR3 contains 15 residues. Germline CDR1 reads MNHNS; CDR2 reads SASEGT. J lost 5 bases, V lost 5 bases, and 9 bases had no gene match. Here the CDR3 reads CASSPSQGGDQPQHF. The DNA for the CDR3 is TGTGCCAGCAGTCCCTCGCAGGGGGGCGATCAGCCCCAGCATTTT.

The V gene is TRBV4-2, the J gene TRBJ1-6, with D uncertain. Between the trimmed V and J ends, which lost 4 bases and 10 bases, there was a span of 8 bases. This CDR3 comprises 12 residues. The germline CDR1 and CDR2 sequences are LGHNA and YNFKEQ. The DNA for the CDR3 is TGTGCCAGCAGCCCGGATGGATCACCCCTCCACTTT. Translated: CASSPDGSPLHF.

As regards this clonotype: Without the conserved terminal phenylalanine or tryptophan, this CDR3 likely stems from a read error. No DNA is shown, since the ends of the CDR3 on it are uncertain; the CDR3 is the one TCRdb lists. V gene TRBV9 combines with J gene TRBJ1-6; the table calls TRBD1, which could not be checked here. The CDR3 is 13 residues long, counting both termini. Germline values: CDR1 SGDLS, CDR2 YYNGEE. The CDR3 region is CASSVQGNSPPHS.

The V and J genes are TRBV20-1 and TRBJ1-5; 7 positions agree with TRBD1. V lost 2 bases, J lost 6 bases, and 19 bases stayed unmatched. Germline V gene sequence: CDR1 DFQATT, CDR2 SNEGSKA (reference sequence). The CDR3 sequence is 18 residues long. CDR3 loop: CSARNRRGQEASPQPQHF. The CDR3 DNA reads as TGCAGTGCTAGAAATCGAAGGGGGCAGGAGGCTTCCCCTCAGCCCCAGCATTTT.

The CDR3 region has the DNA TGCAGTGCTTTTGGGGCCAACTACGAGCAGTACGTC. Encoded protein: CSAFGANYEQYV. The rearrangement links TRBV20-1 to TRBJ2-7; D may be TRBD1 (5 bases). The CDR3 extends over 12 amino acids. The germline gives CDR1 DFQATT, CDR2 SNEGSKA (reference sequence). V lost 5 bases to trimming and J lost 3 bases, with 11 bases between them.

The chain couples TRBV5-4 to TRBJ1-5; 7 bases map to TRBD1. Germline V gene data show CDR1 as SGHNT and CDR2 as YYREEE (reference sequence). CDR3 length: 14 amino acids. Trimming removed 3 bases from V and 4 bases from J; junction bases left unmatched: 4. The CDR3 protein is CASSSQGINQPQHF. CDR3 DNA: TGTGCCAGCAGCTCACAGGGGATTAATCAGCCCCAGCATTTT.

The chain is built from TRBV7-2 and TRBJ1-1; no clear D. Germline values: CDR1 SGHTA, CDR2 FQGNSA. Deletions cut 8 bases from V and 1 base from J, with 17 bases between. The CDR3 is 15 residues long. The CDR3 DNA reads TGTGCCAGCGGCTCCAACCCCGGGTCGAACACTGAAGCTTTCTTT. Translated: CASGSNPGSNTEAFF.

This clonotype was seen many times. This chain uses TRBV29-1 with TRBJ1-1; TRBD1 matches at 10 bases. The CDR3 sequence is 12 residues long. Looked up from germline, CDR1 is SQVTM and CDR2 is ANQGSEA. V lost 7 bases to trimming and J lost 5 bases; unmatched junction nucleotides: 4. CDR3 in DNA: TGCAGCGGGGACAGGGGACGGACTGAAGCTTTCTTT. Protein: CSGDRGRTEAFF.

The chain is built from TRBV10-3 and TRBJ2-1; a weak D match, TRBD1 (5 bases). In germline, CDR1 is ENHRY, CDR2 SYGVKD. V was shortened by 3 bases and J by 3 bases, with 15 bases between the two germline ends. The CDR3 runs to 16 residues. The CDR3 sequence is CAISESRGSLYNEQFF. The CDR3 DNA is TGTGCCATCAGTGAATCAAGGGGATCCCTCTACAATGAGCAGTTCTTC.

CDR3 loop: CASSFRDNSYEQYF. As DNA, the CDR3 is TGTGCCAGCAGCTTCAGGGACAACTCCTACGAGCAGTACTTC. J is TRBJ2-7 and V is TRBV6-6; TRBD1 might be the D (6 bases). The CDR3 has 14 residues. Germline V gives CDR1 MNHNY, CDR2 SVGAGI (reference sequence). V shed 6 bases and J shed 0 bases, with 12 bases lying between them.

The chain recombines TRBV20-1 with TRBJ2-3, with 11 positions matching TRBD2. The trim removed 4 bases at V and 1 base at J, leaving 7 bases unmatched. The CDR3 covers 16 residues. CDR1 and CDR2 from the germline V gene are DFQATT and SNEGSKA (reference sequence). CDR3 region: CSATGSGRAGTDTQYF. The CDR3 DNA reads as TGCAGTGCTACCGGTAGCGGGAGGGCGGGCACAGATACGCAGTATTTT.

The V and J genes are TRBV11-2 and TRBJ2-3; the D gene is possibly TRBD1 (5 bases). V was cut by 2 bases and J by 3 bases, with 12 bases left in between. The CDR3 sequence is 15 residues long. The V gene's germline CDR1 is SGHAT and CDR2 FQNNGV. This chain's CDR3 is CASSLQQGRTDTQYF. The DNA of the CDR3 is TGTGCCAGCAGCTTACAGCAGGGTCGGACAGATACGCAGTATTTT.

There are many counts of this clonotype. V is TRBV6-1 and J is TRBJ2-5; D is possibly TRBD2 (5 bases). CDR1 MNHNS and CDR2 SASEGT come from the germline V gene. This CDR3 has 13 amino acids. V lost 7 bases to trimming and J lost 3 bases, with 12 bases between them. The CDR3 bases are TGTGCCAGCACTCGGGGTTCGGAAGAGACCCAGTACTTC. Its translation is CASTRGSEETQYF.

This clonotype was counted many times. CDR3 bases: TGTGCCAGTAGTCTAGGGCTAGCGGGAGGCATCAATGAGCAGTTCTTC. Translating it yields CASSLGLAGGINEQFF. The chain has TRBV19 and TRBJ2-1; the match to TRBD2 covers 11 bases. After removal of 5 bases from V and 6 bases from J, the junction contained 9 bases not matched to a gene. The CDR3 has 16 residues. Per the germline V gene, CDR1 is LNHDA and CDR2 is SQIVND (reference sequence).